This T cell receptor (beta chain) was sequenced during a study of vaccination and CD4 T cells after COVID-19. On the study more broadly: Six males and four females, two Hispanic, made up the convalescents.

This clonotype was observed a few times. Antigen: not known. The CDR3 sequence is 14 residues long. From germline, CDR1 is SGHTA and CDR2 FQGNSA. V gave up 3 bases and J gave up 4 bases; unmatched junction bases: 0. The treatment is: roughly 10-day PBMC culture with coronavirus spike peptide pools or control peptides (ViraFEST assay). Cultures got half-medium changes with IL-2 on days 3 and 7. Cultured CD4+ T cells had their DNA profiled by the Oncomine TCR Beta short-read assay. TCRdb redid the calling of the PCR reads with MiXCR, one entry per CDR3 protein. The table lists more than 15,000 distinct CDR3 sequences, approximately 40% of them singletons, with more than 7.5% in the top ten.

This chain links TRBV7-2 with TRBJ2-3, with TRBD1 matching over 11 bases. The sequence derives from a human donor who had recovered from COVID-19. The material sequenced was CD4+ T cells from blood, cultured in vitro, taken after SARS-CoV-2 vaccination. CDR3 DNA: TGTGCCAGCAGCTTGGGACAGGGGGCAGATACGCAGTATTTT. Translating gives CASSLGQGADTQYF.